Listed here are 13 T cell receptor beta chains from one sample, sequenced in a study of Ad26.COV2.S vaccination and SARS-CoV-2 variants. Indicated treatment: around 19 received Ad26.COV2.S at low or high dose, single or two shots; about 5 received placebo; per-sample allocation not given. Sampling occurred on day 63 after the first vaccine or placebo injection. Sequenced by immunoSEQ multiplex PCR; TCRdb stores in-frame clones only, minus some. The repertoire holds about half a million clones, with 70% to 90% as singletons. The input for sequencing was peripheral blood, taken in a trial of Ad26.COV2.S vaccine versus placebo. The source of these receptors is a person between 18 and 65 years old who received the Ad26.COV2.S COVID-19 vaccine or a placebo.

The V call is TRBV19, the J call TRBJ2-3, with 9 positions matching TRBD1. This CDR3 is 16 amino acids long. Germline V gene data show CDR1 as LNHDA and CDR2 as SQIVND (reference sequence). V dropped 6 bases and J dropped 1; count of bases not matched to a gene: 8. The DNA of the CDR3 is TGTGCCAGTAGGGACAGGGGAGGAGAAGGCACAGATACGCAGTATTTT. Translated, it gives CASRDRGGEGTDTQYF.

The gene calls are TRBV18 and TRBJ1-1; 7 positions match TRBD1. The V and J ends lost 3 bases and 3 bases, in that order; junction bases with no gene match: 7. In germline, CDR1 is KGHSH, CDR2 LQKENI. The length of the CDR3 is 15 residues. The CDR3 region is CASSPLGRGDTEAFF. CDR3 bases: TGTGCCAGCTCACCCCTAGGCAGGGGGGACACTGAAGCTTTCTTT.

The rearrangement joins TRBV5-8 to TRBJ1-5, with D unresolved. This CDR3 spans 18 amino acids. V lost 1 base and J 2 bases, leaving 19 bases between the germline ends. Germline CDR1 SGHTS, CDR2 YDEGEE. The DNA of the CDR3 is TGTGCCAGCAGCTTGTCTCCGTGGAGGGAAAGAGGCAATCAGCCCCAGCATTTT. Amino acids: CASSLSPWRERGNQPQHF.

The CDR3 loop is CASSSRPATNEKLFF. The CDR3 coding sequence is TGTGCCAGCAGCTCCCGACCCGCAACTAATGAAAAACTGTTTTTT. The chain recombines TRBV13 with TRBJ1-4; D unresolved. V was clipped by 4 bases and J by 0 bases, with 9 bases between them. CDR3 length: 15 amino acids. The germline CDR1 and CDR2 sequences are PRHDT and FYEKMQ (reference sequence).

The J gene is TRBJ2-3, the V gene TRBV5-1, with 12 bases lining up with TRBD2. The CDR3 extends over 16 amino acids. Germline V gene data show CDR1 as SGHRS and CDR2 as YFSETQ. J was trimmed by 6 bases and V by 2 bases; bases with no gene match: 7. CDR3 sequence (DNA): TGCGCCAGCAGCTTCGGACTAGCGGGAACGTTTGATACGCAGTATTTT. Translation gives CASSFGLAGTFDTQYF. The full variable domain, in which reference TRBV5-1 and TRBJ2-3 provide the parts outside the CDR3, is KAGVTQTPRYLIKTRGQQVTLSCSPISGHRSVSWYQQTPGQGLQFLFEYFSETQRNKGNFPGRFSGRQFSNSRSEMNVSTLELGDSALYLCASSFGLAGTFDTQYFGPGTRLTVL.

Here the CDR3 DNA reads TGTGCCAGCAGGAAAATACTAGCGGGAGCCGCAGATACGCAGTATTTT. It is translated as CASRKILAGAADTQYF. The V and J genes are TRBV28 and TRBJ2-3, with 11 bases identical to TRBD2. The CDR3 consists of 16 residues. CDR1 and CDR2 (germline): MDHEN, SYDVKM. The V gene end was trimmed by 6 bases and the J gene end by 4 bases; junction bases not matched to a gene: 9.

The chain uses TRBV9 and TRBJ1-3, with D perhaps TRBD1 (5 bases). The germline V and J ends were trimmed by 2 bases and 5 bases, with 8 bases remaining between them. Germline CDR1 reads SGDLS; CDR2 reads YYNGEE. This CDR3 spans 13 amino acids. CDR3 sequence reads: CASSVTERNTIYF. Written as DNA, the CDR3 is TGTGCCAGCAGCGTGACAGAAAGAAACACCATATATTTT.

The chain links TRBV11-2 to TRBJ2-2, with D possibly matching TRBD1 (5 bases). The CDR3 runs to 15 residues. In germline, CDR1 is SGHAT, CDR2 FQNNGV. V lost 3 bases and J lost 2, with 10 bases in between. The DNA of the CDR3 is TGTGCCAGCAGCTTCCGGACATCCAACACCGGGGAGCTGTTTTTT. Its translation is CASSFRTSNTGELFF.

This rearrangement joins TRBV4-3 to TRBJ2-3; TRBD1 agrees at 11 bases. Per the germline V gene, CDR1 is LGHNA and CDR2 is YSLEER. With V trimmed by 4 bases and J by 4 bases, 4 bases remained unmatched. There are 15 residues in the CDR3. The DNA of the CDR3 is TGCGCCAGCAGCCGAGGGGGACAGGGGGCAGATACGCAGTATTTT. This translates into CASSRGGQGADTQYF.

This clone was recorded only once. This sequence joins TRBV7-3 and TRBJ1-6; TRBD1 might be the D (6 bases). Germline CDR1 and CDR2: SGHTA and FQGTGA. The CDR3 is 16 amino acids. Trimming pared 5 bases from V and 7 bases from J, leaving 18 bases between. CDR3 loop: CASSLGGRGVNSPLHF. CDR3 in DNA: TGTGCCAGCAGCCTAGGGGGACGAGGCGTGAATTCACCCCTCCACTTT.

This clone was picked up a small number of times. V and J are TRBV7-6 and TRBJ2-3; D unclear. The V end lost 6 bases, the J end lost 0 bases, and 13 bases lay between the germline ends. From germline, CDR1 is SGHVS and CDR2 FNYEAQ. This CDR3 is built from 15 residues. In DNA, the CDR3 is TGTGCCAGCAGTCGATTTTCGACCAGCACAGATACGCAGTATTTT. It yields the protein CASSRFSTSTDTQYF.

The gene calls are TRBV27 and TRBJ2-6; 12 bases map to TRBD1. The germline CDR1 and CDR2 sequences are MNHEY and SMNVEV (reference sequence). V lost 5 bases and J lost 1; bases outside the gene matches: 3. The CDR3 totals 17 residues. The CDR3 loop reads CASSRGQGASGANVLTF. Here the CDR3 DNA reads TGTGCCAGCAGTAGGGGACAGGGGGCTTCTGGGGCCAACGTCCTGACTTTC.

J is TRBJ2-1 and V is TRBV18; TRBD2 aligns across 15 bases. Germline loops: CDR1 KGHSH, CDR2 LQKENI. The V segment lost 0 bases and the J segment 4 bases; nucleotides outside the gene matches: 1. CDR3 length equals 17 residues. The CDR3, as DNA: TGTGCCAGCTCACCACCGGGACTAGCGGGAGGTTACAATGAGCAGTTCTTC. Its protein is CASSPPGLAGGYNEQFF.